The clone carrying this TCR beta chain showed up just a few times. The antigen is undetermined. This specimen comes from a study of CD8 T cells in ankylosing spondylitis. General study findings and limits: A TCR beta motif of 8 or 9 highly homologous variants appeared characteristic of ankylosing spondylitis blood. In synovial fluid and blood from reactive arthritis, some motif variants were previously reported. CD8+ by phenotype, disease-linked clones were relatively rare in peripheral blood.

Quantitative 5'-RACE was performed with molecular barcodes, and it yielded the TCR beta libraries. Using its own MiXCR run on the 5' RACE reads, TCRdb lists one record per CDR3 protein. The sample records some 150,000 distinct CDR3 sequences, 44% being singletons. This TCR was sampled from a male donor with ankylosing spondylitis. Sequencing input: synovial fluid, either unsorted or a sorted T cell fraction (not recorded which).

CDR3 in DNA: TGTGCCATCAGTGAAGGCGAGGTTGGGTCACCCCTCCACTTT. This translates into CAISEGEVGSPLHF. V and J are TRBV10-3 and TRBJ1-6; no clear D. With 3 bases removed from V and 10 bases from J, the gap between germline ends came to 13 bases. Germline V CDR1 and CDR2: ENHRY, SYGVKD. This CDR3 has 14 amino acids.